The T cell receptor beta chain described here comes from a study of identical twins. Overall study results and limits: Invariant T cells like MAIT and iNKT could partly confound the zero-insertion analyses. Modelling approaches yielded underestimates of out-of-frame TCR alpha sharing between monozygotic twins.

This clonotype was seen only a few times. Its antigen remains unknown. TCRdb independently ran MiXCR on the 5' RACE reads; one entry per CDR3 protein. The sample holds 550,000 to 800,000 distinct CDR3 sequences, under 8.5% seen once. The CDR3 has 13 amino acids. The germline V gene has CDR1 SQVTM and CDR2 ANQGSEA. Trimming shortened V by 4 bases and J by 6 bases, and 12 bases separated the two germline ends. Only healthy Caucasians were included as donors. The same data also went into a second study, on yellow fever vaccine responses in identical twins.

The sequencing input was PBMCs. J is TRBJ1-4 and V is TRBV29-1; D is perhaps TRBD1 (6 bases). The clonotype originates from a woman between 18 and 29 years old in good health. CDR3 nucleotide sequence: TGCAGCGTTGTGGGGGACAATGATGAAAAACTGTTTTTT. Amino acids: CSVVGDNDEKLFF.